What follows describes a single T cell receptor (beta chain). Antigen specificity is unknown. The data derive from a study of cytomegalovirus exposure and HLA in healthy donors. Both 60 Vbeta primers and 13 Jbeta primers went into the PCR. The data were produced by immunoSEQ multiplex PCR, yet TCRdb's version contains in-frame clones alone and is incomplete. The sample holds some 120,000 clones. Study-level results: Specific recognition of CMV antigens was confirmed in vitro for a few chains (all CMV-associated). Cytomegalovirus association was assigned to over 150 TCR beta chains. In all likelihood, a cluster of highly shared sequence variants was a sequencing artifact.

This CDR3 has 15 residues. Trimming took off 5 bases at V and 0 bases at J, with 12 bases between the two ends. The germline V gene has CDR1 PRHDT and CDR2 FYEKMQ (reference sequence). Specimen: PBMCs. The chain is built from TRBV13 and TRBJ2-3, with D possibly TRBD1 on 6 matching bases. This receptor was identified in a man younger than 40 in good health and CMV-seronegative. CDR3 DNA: TGTGCCAGCAGCGCCCCCGGGACAAGCACAGATACGCAGTATTTT. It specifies CASSAPGTSTDTQYF.